The clone carrying this T cell receptor (beta chain) has a handful of counts. Its matching antigen is unknown. The data originate from a study of shared clonotypes between healthy human individuals. The repertoire was sequenced with immunoSEQ multiplex PCR; TCRdb's copy has only in-frame clones and lacks some. The sample has around 1 million clones, 60% to 85% seen once. Findings and limits, study-wide: Across a handful of donors, naive CD4 shared 5% to 5.5%, naive CD8 about 3.2%, memory CD4 less than 2.5%, memory CD8 over 0.3%. The authors sampled blood alone, and tissue repertoires likely differ.

V shed 1 base and J shed 5 bases, with 11 bases lying between them. Germline V gives CDR1 MDHEN, CDR2 SYDVKM. The CDR3 contains 14 residues. This TCR came from a man aged 18 to 30 in good health. The sample was memory CD4+ T cells sorted from blood. Subset of the sample: CD45RA-negative fraction. The chain uses TRBV28 and TRBJ2-5; D is perhaps TRBD1 (5 bases). The CDR3 sequence is CASSLYQGRETQYF. CDR3 in DNA: TGTGCCAGCAGTTTATACCAGGGAAGGGAGACCCAGTACTTC. The whole variable domain, remainder taken from reference TRBV28 and TRBJ2-5, is DVKVTQSSRYLVKRTGEKVFLECVQDMDHENMFWYRQDPGLGLRLIYFSYDVKMKEKGDIPEGYSVSREKKERFSLILESASTNQTSMYLCASSLYQGRETQYFGPGTRLLVL.